This T cell receptor beta chain originates from a study of OX40 agonist ivuxolimab in advanced cancers. Overall study context: The treatment was a fully human IgG2 OX40 agonist, ivuxolimab. People who had prior anti-PD-1, anti-PD-L1 or anti-CTLA-4 therapy could take part, and around 43% had some. Whole-study findings and limits: Averaged across samples, CD8+ T cells carried more expanded clones than CD4+ did. Clonal expansion was seen in CD4+ and CD8+ blood T cells by week 6 at 0.1 to 3.0 mg/kg.

Produced via immunoSEQ multiplex PCR; TCRdb's table is partial and in-frame only. Of about 79,000 clones listed, around 85% are singletons. As to this clone: Its antigen is not known.

The receptor's source is an adult with an advanced solid tumor such as melanoma, head and neck, liver or kidney cancer. The sequencing here drew on CD4+ or CD8+ T cells sorted from blood, taken in a trial of the OX40 agonist ivuxolimab.

The DNA of the CDR3 is TGCGCCAGCAGCCTCGGACATAGCAACACCGGGGAGCTGTTTTTT. It yields the protein CASSLGHSNTGELFF. This rearrangement joins TRBV5-1 to TRBJ2-2; TRBD1 might be the D (5 bases). CDR1 is SGHRS and CDR2 is YFSETQ in the germline V gene. This CDR3 has 15 amino acids. Trimming took 4 bases from V and 2 from J, leaving 12 bases between them.